This is a list of T cell receptor beta chains from one sample in a study of blood T cell repertoires in COVID-19. This table comes from immunoSEQ multiplex PCR, and its TCRdb copy is limited to in-frame clones, with some not included. The table includes some 200,000 clones, more than 75% detected once. The sequenced sample was peripheral blood. These receptors all come from a man older than 75 with acute or convalescent COVID-19. Both conserved end residues are part of each CDR3. The D gene is left open where the match is weak. The size field is filled for only some rows; it gives once, few, many or a size class.

D gene,clone size,J gene,V gene,CDR3 protein,CDR3 DNA
TRBD1,-,TRBJ2-3,TRBV6-6,CASSWTGGTDTQYF,TGTGCCAGCAGTTGGACAGGGGGCACAGATACGCAGTATTTT
TRBD2,once,TRBJ2-2,TRBV2,CASSDWTSAGELFF,TGTGCCAGCAGTGACTGGACTAGCGCCGGGGAGCTGTTTTTT
-,once,TRBJ2-5,TRBV6-6,CASSYSRQQETQYF,TGTGCCAGCAGTTACTCGAGACAGCAAGAGACCCAGTACTTC
TRBD2,-,TRBJ2-5,TRBV7-2,CASSTGTSGIKTQYF,TGTGCCAGCAGCACTGGGACTAGCGGGATAAAGACCCAGTACTTC
TRBD1,-,TRBJ2-1,TRBV28,CASSLSDRVSNNEQFF,TGTGCCAGCAGTTTATCGGACAGGGTGTCCAACAATGAGCAGTTCTTC
-,-,TRBJ1-2,TRBV5-1,CASSMSPDYGYTF,TGCGCCAGCAGTATGAGTCCTGACTATGGCTACACCTTC
-,few,TRBJ2-5,TRBV15,CATSRALAGGKETQYF,TGTGCCACCAGCAGAGCTCTAGCAGGGGGGAAGGAGACCCAGTACTTC
TRBD2,-,TRBJ2-5,TRBV7-9,CASSPSILAGQETQYF,TGTGCCAGCAGCCCCTCGATCCTAGCGGGGCAAGAGACCCAGTACTTC
TRBD1,-,TRBJ2-3,TRBV29-1,CSDGTGISTDTQYF,TGCAGCGATGGGACAGGGATTAGCACAGATACGCAGTATTTT
TRBD1,-,TRBJ1-2,TRBV19,CASSTTTGTYGYTF,TGTGCCAGTAGTACCACGACAGGGACCTATGGCTACACCTTC
TRBD1,-,TRBJ2-7,TRBV9,CASSGGTGVGEQYF,TGTGCCAGCAGCGGCGGGACAGGGGTCGGCGAGCAGTACTTC
-,-,TRBJ2-7,TRBV10-3,CATSTGSEQYF,TGTGCCACTTCCACAGGGTCCGAGCAGTACTTC
-,once,TRBJ1-3,TRBV7-6,CASSSVRAIYF,TGTGCCAGCAGCTCTGTCCGGGCCATATATTTT
-,-,TRBJ2-2,TRBV5-1,CASSEATGELFF,TGCGCCAGCAGCGAGGCCACCGGGGAGCTGTTTTTT
TRBD2,-,TRBJ2-1,TRBV7-3,CASSLFAGGPNEQFF,TGTGCCAGCAGCTTATTCGCGGGAGGGCCCAATGAGCAGTTCTTC
-,-,TRBJ2-2,TRBV29-1,CSVPGEAGYTGELFF,TGCAGCGTTCCCGGCGAGGCCGGGTACACCGGGGAGCTGTTTTTT
TRBD1,-,TRBJ2-7,TRBV7-9,CASSFDRAEQYF,TGTGCCAGCAGCTTCGACAGGGCCGAGCAGTACTTC
-,-,TRBJ2-2,TRBV11-1,CASSTNTGPRELFF,TGTGCCAGCAGCACCAATACGGGTCCCCGGGAGCTGTTTTTT
-,-,TRBJ1-4,TRBV5-1,CASSLQSGTNEKLFF,TGCGCCAGCAGCTTACAGAGCGGGACTAATGAAAAACTGTTTTTT
-,-,TRBJ2-1,TRBV4-3,CASSQGKKGHDEQFF,TGCGCCAGCAGCCAAGGGAAGAAGGGACACGATGAGCAGTTCTTC
TRBD1,-,TRBJ2-4,TRBV6-5,CASKTGWENIQYF,TGTGCCAGCAAGACAGGGTGGGAAAACATTCAGTACTTC
-,once,TRBJ1-1,TRBV10-1,CASSESYRVSEAFF,TGCGCCAGCAGTGAGTCATACAGGGTTTCTGAAGCTTTCTTT
TRBD2,few,TRBJ2-1,TRBV4-2,CASSQDATSGSYNEQFF,TGTGCCAGCAGCCAAGACGCGACTAGCGGCTCCTACAATGAGCAGTTCTTC
TRBD1,-,TRBJ2-3,TRBV13,CASHRGATDTQYF,TGTGCCAGCCACAGGGGTGCGACAGATACGCAGTATTTT
-,-,TRBJ2-2,TRBV21-1,CASSRLPGGPNTGELFF,TGTGCCAGCAGCAGACTCCCGGGGGGGCCTAACACCGGGGAGCTGTTTTTT
-,-,TRBJ1-1,TRBV2,CASSEDSYTEAFF,TGTGCCAGCAGTGAAGACAGCTACACTGAAGCTTTCTTT
TRBD1,once,TRBJ1-2,TRBV27,CASKRQGAQLDLYGYTF,TGTGCCAGCAAAAGACAGGGGGCGCAACTTGATCTATATGGCTACACCTTC
-,-,TRBJ2-7,TRBV30,CAWDPQGLEQYF,TGTGCCTGGGACCCCCAGGGGCTGGAGCAGTACTTC
TRBD2,once,TRBJ2-2,TRBV19,CASSRTSGGPTGELFF,TGTGCCAGTAGTAGAACTAGCGGGGGTCCCACCGGGGAGCTGTTTTTT
TRBD2,few,TRBJ2-3,TRBV27,CASSLRTSGRGDTQYF,TGTGCCAGCAGTTTAAGGACTAGCGGGAGGGGAGATACGCAGTATTTT
TRBD1,-,TRBJ2-3,TRBV10-3,CAISEADRGADTQYF,TGTGCCATCAGTGAGGCGGACAGGGGCGCAGATACGCAGTATTTT
TRBD2,-,TRBJ2-7,TRBV10-3,CAISPGGTSSSYEQYF,TGTGCCATCAGTCCGGGCGGGACTAGCAGCTCCTACGAGCAGTACTTC
-,-,TRBJ1-3,TRBV28,CASLGGVYIYF,TGTGCCAGCCTGGGAGGAGTTTACATATATTTT
-,-,TRBJ2-2,TRBV6-5,CASSLYPLGGELFF,TGTGCCAGCAGTCTCTACCCCCTCGGCGGGGAGCTGTTTTTT
-,-,TRBJ2-1,TRBV6-2/TRBV6-3,CASSYGPGKNLNNEQFF,TGTGCCAGCAGTTACGGGCCCGGCAAGAACCTGAACAATGAGCAGTTCTTC
TRBD2,-,TRBJ2-1,TRBV6-6,CASSGTSKDNEQFF,TGTGCCAGCAGTGGGACTAGCAAGGACAATGAGCAGTTCTTC
-,-,TRBJ2-6,TRBV5-1,CASSQQGTGANVLTF,TGCGCCAGCAGCCAGCAGGGGACTGGGGCCAACGTCCTGACTTTC
TRBD2,-,TRBJ2-1,TRBV6-5,CASSTRASGYNEQFF,TGTGCCAGCAGTACTCGGGCTAGCGGTTACAATGAGCAGTTCTTC
TRBD1,many,TRBJ2-1,TRBV16,CASSGHRGNEQFF,TGTGCCAGCAGTGGTCACAGGGGCAATGAGCAGTTCTTC
-,-,TRBJ1-1,TRBV2,CASSEALGGDVAFF,TGTGCCAGCAGTGAAGCCTTGGGGGGAGATGTAGCTTTCTTT
TRBD1,-,TRBJ1-2,TRBV3-1/TRBV3-2,CASSLYMAGGHGYTF,TGTGCCAGCAGCCTATACATGGCAGGGGGGCATGGCTACACCTTC
-,-,TRBJ2-7,TRBV10-2,CASSESVPEEQYF,TGCGCCAGCAGTGAGTCGGTACCTGAGGAGCAGTACTTC
-,-,TRBJ1-2,TRBV19,CASTHPSGSTYGYTF,TGTGCCAGTACCCATCCAAGCGGGTCTACCTATGGCTACACCTTC
-,-,TRBJ2-3,TRBV14,CASSFDRSRKYF,TGTGCCAGCAGTTTCGACCGGAGTAGGAAATATTTT
-,-,TRBJ1-3,TRBV2,CASSGGGASGNTIYF,TGTGCCAGCAGTGGGGGAGGGGCTTCTGGAAACACCATATATTTT
-,-,TRBJ2-7,TRBV30,CAWDPQGSEQYF,TGTGCCTGGGACCCACAAGGGAGCGAGCAGTACTTC
-,-,TRBJ2-6,TRBV7-9,CASSFPSGANVLTF,TGTGCCAGCAGCTTCCCGTCTGGGGCCAACGTCCTGACTTTC
TRBD1,-,TRBJ2-7,TRBV11-2,CASSLGQFSYEQYF,TGTGCCAGCAGCCTGGGACAGTTTTCGTACGAGCAGTACTTC
-,-,TRBJ1-2,TRBV19,CASSIQGPIYGYTF,TGTGCCAGTAGTATCCAGGGGCCAATCTATGGCTACACCTTC
-,-,TRBJ2-1,TRBV19,CASRRAPGAHEQFF,TGTGCCAGTAGGCGGGCCCCAGGGGCCCATGAGCAGTTCTTC
TRBD1,-,TRBJ1-1,TRBV7-9,CASSLKGTGNTEAFF,TGTGCCAGCAGCTTAAAGGGGACAGGGAACACTGAAGCTTTCTTT
-,once,TRBJ2-1,TRBV5-1,CASSLGLPGNEQFF,TGCGCCAGCAGCTTGGGACTCCCCGGCAATGAGCAGTTCTTC
-,-,TRBJ1-2,TRBV18,CASSPGLGHGYTF,TGTGCCAGCTCACCAGGACTAGGACATGGCTACACCTTC
TRBD2,-,TRBJ2-7,TRBV2,CASSGTSGRIWEQYF,TGTGCCAGCAGTGGGACTAGCGGGCGCATTTGGGAGCAGTACTTC
TRBD2,-,TRBJ2-3,TRBV5-1,CASRGGTSGSTDTQYF,TGCGCCAGCAGGGGCGGGACTAGCGGTAGCACAGATACGCAGTATTTT
-,few,TRBJ2-1,TRBV20-1,CSAKISEQFF,TGCAGTGCTAAAATCAGTGAGCAGTTCTTC
-,-,TRBJ1-2,TRBV7-9,CASSYTEFAGYTF,TGTGCCAGCAGCTATACAGAGTTCGCCGGCTACACCTTC
-,once,TRBJ2-1,TRBV11-2,CASSTHGASAYNEQFF,TGTGCCAGCAGCACCCACGGGGCTAGCGCCTACAATGAGCAGTTCTTC
TRBD1,few,TRBJ1-5,TRBV6-5,CASSLTGKRNQPQHF,TGTGCCAGCAGTCTGACAGGGAAAAGGAATCAGCCCCAGCATTTT
TRBD1,-,TRBJ2-5,TRBV2,CASSGTGGFETQYF,TGTGCCAGCAGTGGGACAGGGGGCTTTGAGACCCAGTACTTC